What follows are 9 T cell receptor beta chains derived from one specimen sequenced in a study of blood T cell repertoires in COVID-19 (dated by TCRdb to 2018 to 2020). Library prep was done by the immunoSEQ multiplex PCR assay. TCRdb limited this immuneACCESS table to in-frame rearrangements with V and J called. A share of clones is missing; checked studies link under half to unresolved V genes, and the rest is unexplained. This sample is represented by 150,000 to 200,000 clones; over 75% of them were singletons. Jointly, the top ten make up about 25% of the sample. Input material: peripheral blood. The receptors come from a woman aged 70-85 years with acute or convalescent COVID-19.

This chain uses TRBV7-2 with TRBJ2-5; 7 bases line up with TRBD2. The V segment lost 2 bases and the J segment 5 bases; nucleotides outside the gene matches: 8. The CDR3 has 15 residues. Germline CDR1 reads SGHTA; CDR2 reads FQGNSA. The CDR3 region has the DNA TGTGCCAGCAGCTTATTAGCTAGCGGTGGTGAGACCCAGTACTTC. It is translated as CASSLLASGGETQYF. Complete variable domain (other parts from reference TRBV7-2 and TRBJ2-5): GAGVSQSPSNKVTEKGKDVELRCDPISGHTALYWYRQSLGQGLEFLIYFQGNSAPDKSGLPSDRFSAERTGGSVSTLTIQRTQQEDSAVYLCASSLLASGGETQYFGPGTRLLVL.

V and J are TRBV19 and TRBJ1-1, with 7 bases identical to TRBD1. Trimming removed 4 bases from V and 13 bases from J; junction bases left unmatched: 9. The CDR3 has 12 residues. The germline V gene encodes CDR1 LNHDA and CDR2 SQIVND (reference sequence). This CDR3 reads CASSKQGTPIFF. The CDR3, as DNA: TGTGCCAGTAGTAAACAGGGGACGCCGATTTTCTTT. Together with reference TRBV19 and TRBJ1-1, the CDR3 gives the full variable domain: DGGITQSPKYLFRKEGQNVTLSCEQNLNHDAMYWYRQDPGQGLRLIYYSQIVNDFQKGDIAEGYSVSREKKESFPLTVTSAQKNPTAFYLCASSKQGTPIFFGQGTRLTVV.

This sequence joins TRBV7-6 and TRBJ2-2; weak D call: TRBD1 (6 bases). Germline CDR1 and CDR2: SGHVS and FNYEAQ. V dropped 4 bases and J dropped 0 bases, with 15 bases sitting between them. The CDR3 has 17 amino acids. In DNA, the CDR3 is TGTGCCAGCAGCTCCGCCAGGGGCCAAGCGAACACCGGGGAGCTGTTTTTT. Residues: CASSSARGQANTGELFF.

V usage is TRBV19 and J usage is TRBJ1-2; 7 positions match TRBD1. Germline V CDR1 and CDR2: LNHDA, SQIVND (reference sequence). The CDR3 is 13 residues long. The junction had 7 bases not matched to a gene; V was cut back by 4 bases and J by 8 bases. CDR3 in DNA: TGTGCCAGTAGTAAAGACAGGGAGGGAGGCTACACCTTC. Amino acid sequence: CASSKDREGGYTF.

The chain couples TRBV3-1 (or the pseudogene TRBV3-2) to TRBJ1-3; no reliable D call. Germline-derived CDR1 and CDR2 are LGHDT and YNNKEL (reference sequence). CDR3 length: 16 residues. Trimming shortened V by 1 base and J by 0 bases, and 10 bases separated the two germline ends. The CDR3 spells CASSQGASRSGNTIYF. The CDR3 coding sequence is TGTGCCAGCAGCCAAGGGGCAAGCCGCTCTGGAAACACCATATATTTT.

The V and J genes are TRBV10-3 and TRBJ2-2; 11 nucleotides match TRBD1. Trimming removed 3 bases from V and 8 bases from J; junction bases left unmatched: 5. This CDR3 contains 15 residues. Germline CDR1 is ENHRY and CDR2 is SYGVKD. The CDR3 DNA is TGTGCCATCAGTGAAGGACAGGGGGCAGTTGGGGAGCTGTTTTTT. This sequence encodes CAISEGQGAVGELFF.

V gene TRBV28 combines with J gene TRBJ2-2; 10 nucleotides agree with TRBD2. The CDR3 consists of 16 residues. Germline CDR1 is MDHEN and CDR2 is SYDVKM. The V segment lost 3 bases and the J segment 5 bases; nucleotides outside the gene matches: 6. DNA of the CDR3: TGTGCCAGCAGTTTTACTAGCGGGATAACAACCGGGGAGCTGTTTTTT. Its protein is CASSFTSGITTGELFF.

The chain employs TRBV6-4 and TRBJ1-6, with D possibly matching TRBD1 (5 bases). Looked up from germline, CDR1 is MRHNA and CDR2 is SNTAGT. V was trimmed by 6 bases and J by 10 bases, leaving 13 bases between them. This CDR3 has 13 amino acids. The CDR3 bases are TGTGCCAGCAGGGGGACTCCGAACTCACCCCTCCACTTT. Translation: CASRGTPNSPLHF.

This sequence joins TRBV6-1 and TRBJ2-1, with 8 bases identical to TRBD2. Germline V CDR1 and CDR2: MNHNS, SASEGT. J gave up 3 bases and V 3 bases, and 10 bases lay outside the gene matches. This CDR3 has 17 residues. CDR3 sequence (DNA): TGTGCCAGCAGTGATTATCGGGGGGGGTCCAACTACAATGAGCAGTTCTTC. This gives the protein CASSDYRGGSNYNEQFF.